One sample yielded the 20 T cell receptor beta chains listed below, sequenced in a study of identical twins. TCRdb reprocessed the 5' RACE reads with MiXCR, giving one entry per CDR3 protein. The repertoire holds approximately 350,000 distinct CDR3 sequences, with 9% to 15% as singletons. These data are also associated with another study on yellow fever vaccine responses in identical twins.

The material sequenced was CD8+ T cells sorted from blood. Receptors were obtained from a woman under 30 in good health.

The chain is built from TRBV7-9 and TRBJ2-1; D gene ambiguous. In germline, CDR1 is SEHNR, CDR2 FQNEAQ (reference sequence). The ends were cut back, 3 bases at V and 12 bases at J, with 12 bases in the middle. The CDR3 length is 12 residues. Here the CDR3 reads CASSFGREGQFF. CDR3 DNA: TGTGCCAGCAGCTTCGGACGCGAAGGGCAGTTCTTC.

The chain combines TRBV6-2 or TRBV6-3 with TRBJ2-5; 12 bases line up with TRBD2. This CDR3 has 20 amino acids. Per germline, CDR1 MNHEY and CDR2 SVGEGT. The V gene end was trimmed by 0 bases and the J gene end by 0 bases; junction bases not matched to a gene: 11. The DNA for the CDR3 is TGTGCCAGCAGTTACTCTACGCAGCCTAGCGGGAGGGGGTACCAAGAGACCCAGTACTTC. Translation gives CASSYSTQPSGRGYQETQYF.

This clonotype was recorded a few times. The V gene is TRBV24-1, the J gene TRBJ1-3; D gene unclear. Germline CDR1 and CDR2: KGHDR and SFDVKD. The V end was cut by 0 bases, the J end by 2 bases, with 13 bases between. This CDR3 contains 17 residues. Here the CDR3 DNA reads TGTGCCACCAGTGATTTGCAGACCAACCACGCTGGAAACACCATATATTTT. Protein sequence: CATSDLQTNHAGNTIYF.

This clonotype was detected a few times. The chain is built from TRBV3-1 and TRBJ2-5, with D maybe TRBD1 (5 bases). Germline V lookup: CDR1 LGHDT, CDR2 YNNKEL (reference sequence). V was trimmed by 0 bases and J by 5 bases, leaving 16 bases between them. This CDR3 has 16 residues. The CDR3 DNA reads as TGTGCCAGCAGCCAAGAGGGGCTCACACCCAGGGAGACCCAGTACTTC. Translated: CASSQEGLTPRETQYF.

The rearrangement joins TRBV3-1 to TRBJ2-5; 7 nucleotides align to TRBD1. Germline loops: CDR1 LGHDT, CDR2 YNNKEL (reference sequence). The CDR3 has 18 amino acids. Trimming removed 4 bases from V and 5 bases from J; junction bases left unmatched: 19. The DNA of the CDR3 is TGTGCCAGCAGCCGACGGACAGGAGCCAATCACTGGAGGGAGACCCAGTACTTC. Protein: CASSRRTGANHWRETQYF.

The rearrangement joins TRBV12-3 or TRBV12-4 to TRBJ2-1; a possible D gene is TRBD1 (6 bases). Deletions cut 5 bases from V and 0 bases from J, with 11 bases between. This CDR3 contains 15 residues. The CDR3: CASSRDTSSYNEQFF. CDR3 in DNA: TGTGCCAGCAGTCGGGACACGAGCTCCTACAATGAGCAGTTCTTC.

The CDR3 region has the DNA TGTGCCAGCAGCTTAGCCTACCGCCGACTAGCGGGGGCCGACGCCCAAGAGACCCAGTACTTC. It translates to CASSLAYRRLAGADAQETQYF. The chain recombines TRBV7-2 with TRBJ2-5; 12 bases map to TRBD2. The CDR3 sequence is 21 residues long. The germline V gene encodes CDR1 SGHTA and CDR2 FQGNSA. The V and J ends lost 0 bases and 1 base, in that order; junction bases with no gene match: 15.

This clonotype has more than one count but fewer than ten. The V and J genes are TRBV11-2 and TRBJ1-1; D may be TRBD1 (5 bases). Between the trimmed V and J ends, which lost 8 bases and 5 bases, there was a span of 12 bases. CDR1 is SGHAT, CDR2 FQNNGV, per germline. The CDR3 loop spans 12 amino acids. The CDR3 DNA is TGTGCCAGCGGAGCCGGGGGTACTGAAGCTTTCTTT. Translating it yields CASGAGGTEAFF.

There are a few counts of this clonotype. The chain is built from TRBV28 and TRBJ2-3, with D hard to call. V lost 5 bases and J lost 2, with 14 bases in between. This CDR3 is built from 15 residues. Germline CDR1 MDHEN, CDR2 SYDVKM. For the CDR3, the DNA is TGTGCCAGCAGTCTCGACCAACCCAACACAGATACGCAGTATTTT. Its translation is CASSLDQPNTDTQYF.

The genes are TRBV7-3 and TRBJ2-5, with no clear D. The CDR3 covers 16 residues. Germline assignment: CDR1 SGHTA and CDR2 FQGTGA. Trimming left V 5 bases short and J 5 bases short, with 21 bases between. CDR3 residues: CASSQTTTRTEETQYF. The DNA for the CDR3 is TGTGCCAGCAGCCAAACTACTACGCGCACGGAGGAGACCCAGTACTTC.

The genes are TRBV2 and TRBJ2-3; TRBD1 matches at 7 bases. Germline loops: CDR1 SNHLY, CDR2 FYNNEI. J was trimmed by 4 bases and V by 11 bases; bases with no gene match: 15. The CDR3 is 15 amino acids. CDR3 bases: TGTGCCGGCCGAGACAGGGAAGGAGGCGCAGATACGCAGTATTTT. This sequence encodes CAGRDREGGADTQYF. Supplemented by reference TRBV2 and TRBJ2-3, the full variable domain reads EPEVTQTPSHQVTQMGQEVILRCVPISNHLYFYWYRQILGQKVEFLVSFYNNEISEKSEIFDDQFSVERPDGSNFTLKIRSTKLEDSAMYFCAGRDREGGADTQYFGPGTRLTVL.

This chain links TRBV18 with TRBJ1-2, with a tentative D call TRBD1 (5 bases). Germline V gene lookup returns CDR1 KGHSH and CDR2 LQKENI. V was pared by 5 bases and J by 5 bases, with 12 bases between. The CDR3 spans 13 residues. The CDR3 coding sequence is TGTGCCAGCTCATCAGGGTTCGCTTATGGCTACACCTTC. Its protein is CASSSGFAYGYTF.

This clonotype was counted between two and nine times. This chain uses TRBV6-1 with TRBJ1-6; no definite D call. V was clipped by 6 bases and J by 6 bases, with 12 bases between them. Germline V gene sequence: CDR1 MNHNS, CDR2 SASEGT. This CDR3 comprises 14 residues. CDR3 coding DNA: TGTGCCAGCAGGATGAGTGATATTAATTCACCCCTCCACTTT. Residues: CASRMSDINSPLHF.

There are a few counts of this clonotype. The chain joins TRBV15 to TRBJ2-1, with 8 nucleotides matching TRBD1. With 0 bases clipped from V and 8 bases from J, the junction kept 3 bases outside the gene matches. The CDR3 totals 14 residues. Germline loops: CDR1 LNHNV, CDR2 YYDKDF (reference sequence). The CDR3 DNA follows: TGTGCCACCAGCAGAGACCGACAGGGGCATGAGCAGTTCTTC. Translation: CATSRDRQGHEQFF.

This clonotype was observed a handful of times. The chain links TRBV3-1 to TRBJ1-1; 10 nucleotides line up with TRBD1. This CDR3 region has 13 residues. Germline V lookup: CDR1 LGHDT, CDR2 YNNKEL (reference sequence). V gave up 8 bases and J gave up 5 bases; unmatched junction bases: 5. Written as DNA, the CDR3 is TGTGCCAGCTCCGGGACAGGGGTTACTGAAGCTTTCTTT. Amino acids: CASSGTGVTEAFF. Supplemented by reference TRBV3-1 and TRBJ1-1, the full variable domain reads DTAVSQTPKYLVTQMGNDKSIKCEQNLGHDTMYWYKQDSKKFLKIMFSYNNKELIINETVPNRFSPKSPDKAHLNLHINSLELGDSAVYFCASSGTGVTEAFFGQGTRLTVV.

V is TRBV7-9 and J is TRBJ2-7; the match to TRBD2 covers 10 bases. The V segment lost 4 bases and the J segment 4 bases; nucleotides outside the gene matches: 10. CDR1 and CDR2 from the germline V gene are SEHNR and FQNEAQ (reference sequence). This CDR3 has 16 residues. The CDR3 sequence is CASSSELAGPWYEQYF. The CDR3 nucleotides are TGTGCCAGCAGCTCCGAACTAGCGGGGCCTTGGTACGAGCAGTACTTC.

Regarding this clonotype: One end of the junction varies from germline; a read error may be responsible. J is TRBJ2-7 and V is TRBV2; perhaps D is TRBD1 or TRBD2 (5 bases each). The germline V gene encodes CDR1 SNHLY and CDR2 FYNNEI. The CDR3 runs 9 residues. The chain's CDR3 is CASSGGSPF. CDR3 bases: TGTGCCAGCAGTGGGGGGAGTCCCTTC.

V and J are TRBV4-1 and TRBJ2-1; tentative D call: TRBD2 (6 bases). This CDR3 is built from 14 residues. V lost 1 base and J 8 bases, leaving 12 bases between the germline ends. CDR1 is MGHRA, CDR2 YSYEKL, per germline. CDR3 coding DNA: TGCGCCAGCAGCCAAGGGACGCCGGGGGATGAGCAGTTCTTC. Translation gives CASSQGTPGDEQFF.

This clonotype was observed a handful of times. The chain is built from TRBV7-8 and TRBJ2-3; no clear D gene. Trimming stripped 5 bases from V and 2 bases from J, with 8 bases between. Per germline, CDR1 SGHVS and CDR2 FQNEAQ. This CDR3 has 13 residues. This chain's CDR3 is CASSTIHTDTQYF. The CDR3, as DNA: TGTGCCAGCAGCACTATACACACAGATACGCAGTATTTT.

This clonotype was counted ten times or more. The chain carries TRBV6-1 and TRBJ1-1; 9 positions match TRBD1. With 4 bases clipped from V and 5 bases from J, the junction kept 11 bases outside the gene matches. CDR1 is MNHNS and CDR2 is SASEGT in the germline V gene. The length of the CDR3 is 16 residues. The CDR3 reads CASSASWTGVRTEAFF. CDR3 DNA sequence: TGTGCCAGCAGTGCCTCCTGGACAGGGGTTCGAACTGAAGCTTTCTTT.